A selection of T cell receptor beta chains follows, all from one sample in a study of identifying expanded T cells in peripheral blood. The protocol was immunoSEQ multiplex PCR, while the TCRdb copy is restricted to in-frame clones and leaves out a portion. The table shows about 78,000 clones, with about 83% occurring only once. Source material: blood. These receptors all come from a person between 18 and 70 years old in good health. The CDR3 runs from the conserved cysteine through the conserved F or W. Each record gives: J gene, clone size, D gene, V gene, CDR3 protein, CDR3 DNA. The D gene is left open where the match is weak. The listing skips clone size in some rows; elsewhere it reads once, few, many or a size class.

TRBJ2-7,few,-,TRBV5-6,CASSLDLTYEQYF,TGTGCCAGCAGCTTGGATTTGACCTACGAGCAGTACTTC
TRBJ1-3,-,TRBD1,TRBV28,CASSLRQGTGNTIYF,TGTGCCAGCAGTTTAAGACAGGGCACTGGAAACACCATATATTTT
TRBJ1-5,few,-,TRBV2,CASMPRVGQPQHF,TGTGCCAGCATGCCCAGGGTTGGGCAGCCCCAGCATTTT
TRBJ1-1,-,-,TRBV6-4,CASSDSSRNTEAFF,TGTGCCAGCAGTGACTCGAGCCGGAACACTGAAGCTTTCTTT
TRBJ1-1,-,TRBD1,TRBV11-1,CASSSDRVATEAFF,TGTGCCAGCAGCTCCGACAGGGTCGCCACTGAAGCTTTCTTT
TRBJ2-7,-,TRBD2,TRBV19,CASRPGLADHEQYF,TGTGCCAGTAGGCCGGGACTAGCGGACCACGAGCAGTACTTC
TRBJ2-1,-,-,TRBV4-1,CASSQDETESSYNEQFF,TGCGCCAGCAGCCAAGACGAGACGGAGAGCTCCTACAATGAGCAGTTCTTC
TRBJ2-7,-,-,TRBV4-3,CASSRQGYDEQYF,TGCGCCAGCAGCCGTCAAGGGTATGACGAGCAGTACTTC
TRBJ2-1,-,-,TRBV6-5,CASSSGTPIRYNEQFF,TGTGCCAGCAGTTCCGGGACCCCGATCAGGTACAATGAGCAGTTCTTC
TRBJ2-7,-,-,TRBV28,CASSLVGLSSYEQYF,TGTGCCAGCAGTTTGGTTGGGCTGAGCTCCTACGAGCAGTACTTC
TRBJ2-5,-,TRBD2,TRBV5-1,CASSSGLAGGPRETQYF,TGCGCCAGCAGCTCCGGACTAGCGGGAGGGCCGCGAGAGACCCAGTACTTC
TRBJ1-1,-,-,TRBV7-2,CASSFEQGGTEAFF,TGTGCCAGCAGTTTCGAACAGGGAGGCACTGAAGCTTTCTTT
TRBJ1-2,-,-,TRBV2,CASLGGGLGGYTF,TGTGCCAGCCTCGGTGGGGGGTTAGGTGGCTACACCTTC
TRBJ2-1,-,-,TRBV21-1,CASSKARGGSEYNEQFF,TGTGCCAGCAGCAAAGCGCGTGGAGGGTCGGAATACAATGAGCAGTTCTTC
TRBJ2-2,-,-,TRBV5-1,CASKSQASSTGELFF,TGCGCCAGCAAGTCCCAAGCGAGTAGCACCGGGGAGCTGTTTTTT
TRBJ2-5,-,-,TRBV6-1,CASRDQETQYF,TGTGCCAGCAGGGACCAAGAGACCCAGTACTTC
TRBJ1-1,-,-,TRBV23-1,CASSQYRQGGIMNTEAFF,TGCGCCAGCAGTCAATACCGTCAAGGAGGGATCATGAACACTGAAGCTTTCTTT
TRBJ2-3,-,-,TRBV7-3,CASSPTTSTDTQYF,TGTGCCAGCAGCCCGACTACTAGCACAGATACGCAGTATTTT
TRBJ2-3,-,TRBD2,TRBV5-8,CASSLSGSVTDTQYF,TGTGCCAGCAGCTTGAGCGGGAGCGTGACAGATACGCAGTATTTT
TRBJ2-7,-,-,TRBV28,CASSSGHGYEQYF,TGTGCCAGCAGTTCCGGGCATGGCTACGAGCAGTACTTC
TRBJ1-2,once,-,TRBV15,CATSREGLTGYGYTF,TGTGCCACCAGCAGAGAGGGACTGACTGGATATGGCTACACCTTC
TRBJ1-5,-,-,TRBV28,CASTRGNSNQPQHF,TGTGCCAGCACTCGGGGAAATAGCAATCAGCCCCAGCATTTT
TRBJ2-3,-,TRBD1,TRBV7-8,CASCLIGQATDTQYF,TGTGCCAGCTGCCTTATCGGACAGGCGACAGATACGCAGTATTTT
TRBJ1-2,-,TRBD1,TRBV7-9,CASSLGQGNYGYTF,TGTGCCAGCAGCTTAGGACAGGGAAACTATGGCTACACCTTC
TRBJ2-2,-,TRBD2,TRBV7-9,CASSRTSGNTGELFF,TGTGCCAGCAGCCGGACTAGCGGGAACACCGGGGAGCTGTTTTTT
TRBJ2-2,-,TRBD1,TRBV7-8,CASSLVTQGATGELFF,TGTGCCAGCAGCTTAGTTACACAGGGGGCCACCGGGGAGCTGTTTTTT
TRBJ1-2,-,-,TRBV19,CASRRDEGVPGYGYTF,TGTGCCAGTAGAAGGGACGAGGGCGTCCCCGGTTATGGCTACACCTTC
TRBJ2-7,-,-,TRBV6-5,CASSSSGGSYEQYF,TGTGCCAGCAGTTCCTCTGGGGGGAGCTACGAGCAGTACTTC
TRBJ2-7,-,TRBD2,TRBV7-2,CASSIIAGDVYEQYF,TGTGCCAGCAGCATAATAGCGGGAGACGTCTACGAGCAGTACTTC
TRBJ2-5,-,-,TRBV15,CATSTSPAAGEETQYF,TGTGCCACCAGCACAAGTCCGGCGGCAGGGGAGGAGACCCAGTACTTC
TRBJ1-1,-,-,TRBV9,CASSVETQSEAFF,TGTGCCAGCAGCGTAGAGACCCAATCTGAAGCTTTCTTT
TRBJ2-2,-,-,TRBV28,CASSPPLGKTGELFF,TGTGCCAGCAGTCCCCCCCTCGGGAAAACCGGGGAGCTGTTTTTT
TRBJ1-3,few,TRBD1,TRBV5-1,CASSFDRGQGNTIYF,TGCGCCAGCAGCTTCGACAGGGGGCAGGGAAACACCATATATTTT
TRBJ1-5,-,-,TRBV19,CASRFQSQPQHF,TGTGCCAGTAGGTTCCAAAGTCAGCCCCAGCATTTT
TRBJ1-1,-,TRBD1,TRBV7-6,CASSLGSTGGTEAFF,TGTGCCAGCAGCTTAGGGTCGACAGGGGGCACTGAAGCTTTCTTT
TRBJ2-7,-,-,TRBV27,CASSLSGQESSYEQYF,TGTGCCAGCAGTTTATCGGGGCAGGAAAGCTCCTACGAGCAGTACTTC
TRBJ1-1,-,-,TRBV6-5,CASRGRTGEAFF,TGTGCCAGCAGAGGGAGGACCGGTGAGGCTTTCTTT
TRBJ2-1,-,TRBD2,TRBV4-1,CASSPLTSGQDNEQFF,TGCGCCAGCAGCCCCCTGACTAGCGGGCAGGACAATGAGCAGTTCTTC
TRBJ2-1,-,TRBD2,TRBV11-3,CASSTGTSGTYNEQFF,TGTGCCAGCAGCACTGGGACTAGCGGGACCTACAATGAGCAGTTCTTC
TRBJ2-2,once,TRBD2,TRBV15,CATSRDRGEGGELFF,TGTGCCACCAGCAGAGATCGGGGGGAGGGCGGGGAGCTGTTTTTT
TRBJ1-4,once,-,TRBV21-1,CASSITQVPTNEKLFF,TGTGCCAGCAGCATCACCCAAGTTCCAACTAATGAAAAACTGTTTTTT
TRBJ1-1,-,-,TRBV5-6,CASSSTTESMNTEAFF,TGTGCCAGCAGCTCAACGACAGAGTCCATGAACACTGAAGCTTTCTTT
TRBJ2-1,-,-,TRBV29-1,CSVDETRSSYNEQFF,TGCAGCGTTGACGAGACTCGCAGCTCCTACAATGAGCAGTTCTTC
TRBJ1-1,-,TRBD1,TRBV7-8,CASSPTSQGVNTEAFF,TGTGCCAGCAGCCCAACCTCACAGGGGGTGAACACTGAAGCTTTCTTT
TRBJ2-1,-,-,TRBV18,CASSPLGGSYNEQFF,TGTGCCAGCTCACCTCTCGGGGGCTCCTACAATGAGCAGTTCTTC
TRBJ1-4,few,TRBD1,TRBV14,CASSPDRGNEEKLFF,TGTGCCAGCAGTCCTGACAGGGGGAACGAAGAAAAACTGTTTTTT
TRBJ2-3,-,-,TRBV7-6,CASSLAGVVDTQYF,TGTGCCAGCAGCTTAGCGGGAGTGGTAGATACGCAGTATTTT
TRBJ2-7,-,TRBD2,TRBV7-2,CASSLGGRANEQYF,TGTGCCAGCAGCTTAGGCGGGAGGGCCAACGAGCAGTACTTC
TRBJ2-3,-,-,TRBV6-4,CASSAGQTSTDTQYF,TGTGCCAGCAGTGCCGGGCAAACCAGCACAGATACGCAGTATTTT
TRBJ1-1,few,-,TRBV28,CASSLSLFGAKSAFF,TGTGCCAGCAGTTTATCTCTGTTCGGGGCCAAATCGGCTTTCTTT